The next 14 T cell receptor beta chains were all read from a single sample in a study of T cell repertoires in cytomegalovirus infection. TCRdb re-analysed the reads in MiXCR, keeping a single row per CDR3 protein. The top ten clones hold 15% to 20% of a sample with a few hundred thousand distinct CDR3 sequences, 22% of them seen once. No antigen has been assigned to these receptors. The sample consisted of cultured PBMCs, taken from culture after CMV antigen stimulation. The source of these receptors is a human donor in good health (CMV status not recorded). Some clones in this sample may be carry-over from other donors' samples.

This clonotype was detected many times. The chain recombines TRBV7-9 with TRBJ1-6; D is perhaps TRBD1 (6 bases). Trimming removed 4 bases at V and 5 bases at J, with 9 bases between. This CDR3 has 14 residues. Germline CDR1 is SEHNR and CDR2 is FQNEAQ (reference sequence). In DNA, the CDR3 is TGTGCCAGCAGCTCGTGGGACAATAATTCACCCCTCCACTTT. Encoded protein: CASSSWDNNSPLHF.

This clonotype was found many times. The chain has TRBV6-2 or TRBV6-3 and TRBJ1-3; the D gene is possibly TRBD1 (6 bases). This CDR3 spans 15 amino acids. The V gene lost 10 bases and the J gene lost 1 base, with 17 bases spanning the gap. Germline lookup yields CDR1 MNHEY and CDR2 SVGEGT. Here the CDR3 DNA reads TGTGCCACCAAAACGGGGACATATTCTGGAAACACCATATATTTT. Translated: CATKTGTYSGNTIYF.

In its sample, this clonotype was seen a few times. The chain uses TRBV11-3 and TRBJ2-3; D gene ambiguous. The V gene's germline CDR1 is SGHNT and CDR2 YENEEA. V was shortened by 1 base and J by 4 bases, with 9 bases between the two germline ends. The CDR3 covers 14 residues. The CDR3 spells CASSLVSGPDTQYF. For the CDR3, the DNA is TGTGCCAGCAGCTTAGTTTCAGGCCCAGATACGCAGTATTTT.

This clonotype has a handful of counts. The chain employs TRBV19 and TRBJ1-2; TRBD1 matches at 8 bases. The J segment lost 8 bases and the V segment lost 5 bases, leaving 13 bases of the junction unmatched. Germline CDR1 and CDR2: LNHDA and SQIVND (reference sequence). The CDR3 totals 15 residues. The CDR3 bases are TGTGCCAGTAGTCCAGGGATCGACAGGGGAGGAGGCTACACCTTC. The encoded protein is CASSPGIDRGGGYTF.

The V gene is TRBV6-8, the J gene TRBJ2-5, with D perhaps TRBD1 (5 bases). The CDR3 length is 14 residues. Germline V gives CDR1 MNHGY, CDR2 SAAAGT. Trimming left V 2 bases short and J 2 bases short, with 9 bases between. The CDR3 DNA reads as TGTGCCAGCAGTTACCGTGACAGACAAGAGACCCAGTACTTC. This codes for CASSYRDRQETQYF.

This chain links TRBV6-6 with TRBJ2-7; D ambiguous. Germline CDR1 is MNHNY and CDR2 is SVGAGI (reference sequence). Deletions cut 2 bases from V and 1 base from J, with 6 bases between. The CDR3 consists of 13 residues. The CDR3 here is CASSYEQSYEQYV. The CDR3 DNA follows: TGTGCCAGCAGTTACGAACAGTCCTACGAGCAGTACGTC.

This clonotype came up many times. One end of the junction fails to match germline, which may point to a read error. The chain has TRBV5-1 and TRBJ1-1, with D unresolved. CDR3 length: 13 residues. Per germline, CDR1 SGHRS and CDR2 YFSETQ. The CDR3 loop reads CASSLAGNTEAFF. Here the CDR3 DNA reads TGTGCCAGCAGCTTAGCGGGGAACACTGAAGCTTTCTTT.

The gene calls are TRBV6-5 and TRBJ1-1; D not resolved. Germline lookup yields CDR1 MNHEY and CDR2 SVGAGI. Trimming removed 6 bases at V and 4 bases at J, with 18 bases between. This CDR3 is 15 amino acids long. For the CDR3, the DNA is TGTGCCAGCAGAACCGACCAGAGCTTACTCACTGAAGCTTTCTTT. Protein: CASRTDQSLLTEAFF.

In its sample, this clonotype was seen many times. This chain uses TRBV7-2 with TRBJ2-1; no firm D call. The V and J ends lost 2 bases and 12 bases respectively, with 11 bases between them. The CDR3 extends over 12 amino acids. Germline CDR1 SGHTA, CDR2 FQGNSA. The DNA for the CDR3 is TGTGCCAGCAGCTTATCCTCCTTAGGGCAGTTCTTC. It translates to CASSLSSLGQFF. Complete variable domain (other parts from reference TRBV7-2 and TRBJ2-1): GAGVSQSPSNKVTEKGKDVELRCDPISGHTALYWYRQSLGQGLEFLIYFQGNSAPDKSGLPSDRFSAERTGGSVSTLTIQRTQQEDSAVYLCASSLSSLGQFFGPGTRLTVL.

This clonotype was seen a handful of times. This chain links TRBV7-9 with TRBJ2-1; D is perhaps TRBD2 (7 bases). CDR1 is SEHNR, CDR2 FQNEAQ, per germline (reference sequence). V was cut by 5 bases and J by 4 bases, with 21 bases left in between. The CDR3 runs to 17 residues. CDR3 residues: CASSGAGAGAWYNEQFF. In DNA, the CDR3 is TGTGCCAGCAGCGGCGCGGGGGCGGGAGCGTGGTACAATGAGCAGTTCTTC.

There are a few counts of this clonotype. The rearrangement joins TRBV12-3 or TRBV12-4 to TRBJ2-3; 8 bases line up with TRBD2. The J segment lost 2 bases and the V segment lost 6 bases, leaving 7 bases of the junction unmatched. This CDR3 region has 15 residues. CDR3 DNA: TGTGCCAGCAGAACACTAGCGGAGTACACAGATACGCAGTATTTT. Translating it yields CASRTLAEYTDTQYF.

The genes are TRBV28 and TRBJ1-1, with no clear D. This CDR3 comprises 13 residues. Germline V gene sequence: CDR1 MDHEN, CDR2 SYDVKM. V lost 4 bases to trimming and J lost 7 bases, with 13 bases between them. The CDR3 sequence: CASSSTVPGEAFF. CDR3 DNA: TGTGCCAGCAGTTCTACTGTTCCGGGTGAAGCTTTCTTT.

The V gene is TRBV5-1, the J gene TRBJ2-3, with D tentatively TRBD2 (5 bases). The germline V gene encodes CDR1 SGHRS and CDR2 YFSETQ. This CDR3 contains 12 residues. V gave up 7 bases and J gave up 2 bases, with 8 bases separating them. This CDR3 reads CASQTNTDTQYF. The CDR3 DNA follows: TGCGCCAGCCAGACTAACACAGATACGCAGTATTTT.

This clonotype was found many times. The genes are TRBV6-5 and TRBJ1-1; TRBD1 matches 11 bases. Trimming removed 2 bases from V and 4 bases from J; junction bases left unmatched: 3. Germline lookup yields CDR1 MNHEY and CDR2 SVGAGI. CDR3 length: 15 amino acids. CDR3 in DNA: TGTGCCAGCAGTTACGGGGACAGGGGGGGCACTGAAGCTTTCTTT. The encoded protein is CASSYGDRGGTEAFF.